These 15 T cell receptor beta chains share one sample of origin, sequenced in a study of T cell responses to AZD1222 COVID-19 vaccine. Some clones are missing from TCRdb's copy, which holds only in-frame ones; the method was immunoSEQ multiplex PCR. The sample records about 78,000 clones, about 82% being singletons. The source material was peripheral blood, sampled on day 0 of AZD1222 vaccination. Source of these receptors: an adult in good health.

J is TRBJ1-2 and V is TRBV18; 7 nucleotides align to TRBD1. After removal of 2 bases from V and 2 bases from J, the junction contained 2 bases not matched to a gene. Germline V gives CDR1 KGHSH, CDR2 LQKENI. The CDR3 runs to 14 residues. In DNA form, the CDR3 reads TGTGCCAGCTCACCAGGACAGGCCAACTATGGCTACACCTTC. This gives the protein CASSPGQANYGYTF.

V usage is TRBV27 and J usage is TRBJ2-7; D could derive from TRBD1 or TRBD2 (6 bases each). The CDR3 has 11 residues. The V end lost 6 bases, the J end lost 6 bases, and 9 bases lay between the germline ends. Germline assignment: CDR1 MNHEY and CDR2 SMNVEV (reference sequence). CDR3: CASRRGVEQYF. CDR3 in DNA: TGTGCCAGCAGGAGGGGGGTCGAGCAGTACTTC.

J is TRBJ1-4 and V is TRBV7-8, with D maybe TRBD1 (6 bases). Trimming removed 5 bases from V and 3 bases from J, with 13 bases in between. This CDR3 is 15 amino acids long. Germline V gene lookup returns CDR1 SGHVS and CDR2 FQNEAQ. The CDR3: CASSRRQASNEKLFF. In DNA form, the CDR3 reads TGTGCCAGCAGCCGGAGACAGGCATCTAATGAAAAACTGTTTTTT.

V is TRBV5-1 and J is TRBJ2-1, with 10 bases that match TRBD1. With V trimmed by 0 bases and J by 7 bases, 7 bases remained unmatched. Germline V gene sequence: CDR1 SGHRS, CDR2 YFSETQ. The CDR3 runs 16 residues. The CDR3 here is CASSLVRDRGENEQFF. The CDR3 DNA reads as TGCGCCAGCAGCTTGGTTCGGGACAGGGGAGAGAATGAGCAGTTCTTC.

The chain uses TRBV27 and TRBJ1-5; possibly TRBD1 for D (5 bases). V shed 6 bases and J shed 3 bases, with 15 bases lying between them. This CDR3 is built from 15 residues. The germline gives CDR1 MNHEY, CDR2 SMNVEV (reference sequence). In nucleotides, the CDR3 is TGTGCCAGCAGACTGTCTCGGGGGAACAATCAGCCCCAGCATTTT. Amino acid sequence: CASRLSRGNNQPQHF.

The CDR3 protein is CASSAPRASGGDEQYF. CDR3 bases: TGTGCCAGCAGCGCTCCGAGGGCTAGCGGGGGCGACGAGCAGTACTTC. The rearrangement joins TRBV5-6 to TRBJ2-7, with 10 bases identical to TRBD2. This CDR3 has 16 amino acids. V gave up 4 bases and J gave up 5 bases; unmatched junction bases: 12. The germline CDR1 and CDR2 sequences are SGHDT and YYEEEE.

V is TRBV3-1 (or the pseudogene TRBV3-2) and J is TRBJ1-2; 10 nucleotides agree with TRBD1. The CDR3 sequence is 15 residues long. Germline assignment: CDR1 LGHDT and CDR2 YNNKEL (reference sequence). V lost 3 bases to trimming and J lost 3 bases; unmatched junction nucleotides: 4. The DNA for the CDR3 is TGTGCCAGCAGCCACCGTGGACAGGGGGACTATGGCTACACCTTC. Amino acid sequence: CASSHRGQGDYGYTF.

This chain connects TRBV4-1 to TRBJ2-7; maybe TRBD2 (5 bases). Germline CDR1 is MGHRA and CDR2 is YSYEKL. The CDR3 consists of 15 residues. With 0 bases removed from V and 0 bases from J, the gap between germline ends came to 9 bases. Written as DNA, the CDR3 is TGCGCCAGCAGCCAAGAACGGGGAAGCTCCTACGAGCAGTACTTC. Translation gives CASSQERGSSYEQYF.

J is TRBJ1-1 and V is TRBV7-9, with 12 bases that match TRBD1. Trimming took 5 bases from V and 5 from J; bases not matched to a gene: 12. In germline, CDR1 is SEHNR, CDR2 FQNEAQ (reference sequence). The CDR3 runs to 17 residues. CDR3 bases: TGTGCCAGCAGCCCAAAACCTAAGGGACAGGGGGCGACTGAAGCTTTCTTT. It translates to CASSPKPKGQGATEAFF.

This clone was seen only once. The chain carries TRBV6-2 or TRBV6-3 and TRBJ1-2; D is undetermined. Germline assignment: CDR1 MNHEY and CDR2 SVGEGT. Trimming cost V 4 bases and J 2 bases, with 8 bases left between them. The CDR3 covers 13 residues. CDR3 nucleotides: TGTGCCAGCAGTTCTTCCGGGAACTATGGCTACACCTTC. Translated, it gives CASSSSGNYGYTF.

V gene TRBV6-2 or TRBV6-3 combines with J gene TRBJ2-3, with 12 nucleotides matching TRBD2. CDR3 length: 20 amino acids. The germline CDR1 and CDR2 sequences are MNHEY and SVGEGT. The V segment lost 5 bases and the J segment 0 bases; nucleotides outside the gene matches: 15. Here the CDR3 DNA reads TGTGCCAGCAGTCTCTGGACTAGCGGGACACCATTAAAGAGCACAGATACGCAGTATTTT. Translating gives CASSLWTSGTPLKSTDTQYF.

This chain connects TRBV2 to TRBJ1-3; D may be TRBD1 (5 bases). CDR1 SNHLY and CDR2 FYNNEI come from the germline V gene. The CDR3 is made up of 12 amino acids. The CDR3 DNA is TGTGCGACGACAGTTTCTGGAAACACCATATATTTT. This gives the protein CATTVSGNTIYF.

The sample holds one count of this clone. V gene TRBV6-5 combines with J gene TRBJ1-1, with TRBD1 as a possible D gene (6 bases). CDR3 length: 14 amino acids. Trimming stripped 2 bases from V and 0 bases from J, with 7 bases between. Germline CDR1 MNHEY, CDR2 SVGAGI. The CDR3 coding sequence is TGTGCCAGCAGTTACGCAGGGGTGAACACTGAAGCTTTCTTT. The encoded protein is CASSYAGVNTEAFF.

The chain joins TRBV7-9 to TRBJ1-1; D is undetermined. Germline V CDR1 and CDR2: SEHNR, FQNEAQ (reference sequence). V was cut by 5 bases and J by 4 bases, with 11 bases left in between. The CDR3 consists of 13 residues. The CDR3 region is CASSRPGGTEAFF. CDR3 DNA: TGTGCCAGCAGCCGGCCAGGAGGCACTGAAGCTTTCTTT.

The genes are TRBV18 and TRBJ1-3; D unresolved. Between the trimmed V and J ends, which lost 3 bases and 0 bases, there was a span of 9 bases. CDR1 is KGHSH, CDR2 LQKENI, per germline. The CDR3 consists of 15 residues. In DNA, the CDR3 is TGTGCCAGCTCACCCCCCGCTAGCTCTGGAAACACCATATATTTT. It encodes CASSPPASSGNTIYF. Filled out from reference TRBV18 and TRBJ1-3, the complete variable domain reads NAGVMQNPRHLVRRRGQEARLRCSPMKGHSHVYWYRQLPEEGLKFMVYLQKENIIDESGMPKERFSAEFPKEGPSILRIQQVVRGDSAAYFCASSPPASSGNTIYFGEGSWLTVV.